The present T cell receptor beta chain was sequenced within a study of T cells in Graves' hyperthyroidism and ophthalmopathy. CDR1 is DFQATT and CDR2 is SNEGSKA in the germline V gene (reference sequence). CDR3 length: 15 residues. Trimming removed 2 bases from V and 1 base from J, with 12 bases in between. Using RNA transcripts as the source, TCR beta CDR3 regions were amplified. HTBI primers were employed in a first-round RT-PCR of the TCR CDR3. TCRdb analysed the multiplex PCR reads with MiXCR anew, one entry per CDR3 protein. The sample records 480,000 or so distinct CDR3 sequences, around an eighth being singletons. This clonotype was detected many times.

The sample taken for sequencing was blood. V and J are TRBV20-1 and TRBJ1-5, with D perhaps matching TRBD1 (6 bases). This receptor was obtained from a woman aged 18-29 years with Graves' hyperthyroidism. The CDR3: CSARRTGSSNQPQHF. The CDR3 DNA reads as TGCAGTGCTAGAAGAACAGGGTCGAGCAATCAGCCCCAGCATTTT.